A selection of T cell receptor beta chains follows, all from one sample in a study of post-analysis software for immune sequencing data. One entry per CDR3 protein, called by TCRdb with MiXCR from the PCR reads. Of approximately 730,000 distinct CDR3 sequences in the sample, 46% were seen once. Material for sequencing was blood. These TCRs come from a girl aged 5 to 17 with multiple sclerosis. Both conserved end residues are part of each CDR3. Clone sizes are given selectively: once, few, many, or a class where the clone is expanded.

j_gene: TRBJ2-7
abundance: .
v_gene: TRBV29-1
CDR3aa: CSARTSGSAYEQYF

j_gene: TRBJ2-2
abundance: once
v_gene: TRBV5-1
CDR3aa: CASRLGLTGELFF

j_gene: TRBJ1-4
abundance: once
v_gene: TRBV4-1
CDR3aa: CASSQQGPIHNEKLFF

j_gene: TRBJ2-7
abundance: .
v_gene: TRBV30
CDR3aa: CAWSGGVVPYEQYF

j_gene: TRBJ2-1
abundance: few
v_gene: TRBV3-1
CDR3aa: CASSQRGGSYEQFF

j_gene: TRBJ1-6
abundance: .
v_gene: TRBV6-1
CDR3aa: CASSERQPWDSPLHF

j_gene: .
abundance: .
v_gene: TRBV7-9
CDR3aa: CASSPGTSGLLYEQYF

j_gene: TRBJ1-1
abundance: .
v_gene: TRBV6-2/TRBV6-3
CDR3aa: CAGSYSQPPRTEAFF

j_gene: TRBJ2-7
abundance: .
v_gene: TRBV30
CDR3aa: CAWSRSHLTEQYF

j_gene: TRBJ1-2
abundance: few
v_gene: TRBV6-6
CDR3aa: CASSYSRDSFLGGYTF

j_gene: TRBJ2-1
abundance: .
v_gene: TRBV5-1
CDR3aa: CASSLPSGRSGNEQFF

j_gene: TRBJ2-1
abundance: .
v_gene: TRBV7-9
CDR3aa: CASSLVPGEEIMSYNEQFF

j_gene: TRBJ2-5
abundance: .
v_gene: TRBV20-1
CDR3aa: CSARDHGQGRETQYF

j_gene: TRBJ1-4
abundance: .
v_gene: TRBV18
CDR3aa: CASSPMSNEKLFF